The present entry profiles one T cell receptor (beta chain) with its context. The data were taken from a study of shared clonotypes between healthy human individuals. The CDR3 covers 15 residues. Deletions cut 2 bases from V and 4 bases from J, with 11 bases between. Germline V CDR1 and CDR2: SEHNR, FQNEAQ (reference sequence). Naive CD8 cells lacked CD45RO, underwent positive selection for CCR7 and left out terminally differentiated effector memory CD45RA+ cells. The assay was immunoSEQ multiplex PCR, and TCRdb's table has in-frame clones only and misses some. The table includes around 2,000,000 clones, approximately 94% detected once.

The sample consisted of naive CD8+ T cells from PBMCs. This chain uses TRBV7-9 with TRBJ1-4, with a tentative D call TRBD1 (5 bases). The sequence came from a man aged 18-30 years in good health. Some clones in this sample may be carry-over from other donors' samples. The CDR3 region has the DNA TGTGCCAGCAGCTTAATCCAGGGCTATAATGAAAAACTGTTTTTT. The encoded protein is CASSLIQGYNEKLFF. Filled out from reference TRBV7-9 and TRBJ1-4, the complete variable domain reads DTGVSQNPRHKITKRGQNVTFRCDPISEHNRLYWYRQTLGQGPEFLTYFQNEAQLEKSRLLSDRFSAERPKGSFSTLEIQRTEQGDSAMYLCASSLIQGYNEKLFFGSGTQLSVL.